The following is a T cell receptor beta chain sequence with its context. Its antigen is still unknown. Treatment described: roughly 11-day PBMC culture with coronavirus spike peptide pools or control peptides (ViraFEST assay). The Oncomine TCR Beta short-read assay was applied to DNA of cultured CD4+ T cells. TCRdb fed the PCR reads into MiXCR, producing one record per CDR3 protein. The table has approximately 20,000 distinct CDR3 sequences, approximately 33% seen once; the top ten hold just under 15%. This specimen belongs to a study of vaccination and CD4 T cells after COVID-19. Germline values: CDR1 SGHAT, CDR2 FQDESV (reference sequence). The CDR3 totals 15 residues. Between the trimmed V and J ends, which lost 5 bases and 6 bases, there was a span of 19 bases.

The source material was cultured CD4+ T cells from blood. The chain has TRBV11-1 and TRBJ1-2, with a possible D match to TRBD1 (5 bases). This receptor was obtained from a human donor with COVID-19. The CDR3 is CASSHFRGVEDGYTF. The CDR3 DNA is TGTGCCAGCAGCCACTTCCGGGGGGTAGAGGATGGCTACACCTTC. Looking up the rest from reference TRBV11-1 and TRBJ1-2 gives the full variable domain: EAEVAQSPRYKITEKSQAVAFWCDPISGHATLYWYRQILGQGPELLVQFQDESVVDDSQLPKDRFSAERLKGVDSTLKIQPAELGDSAMYLCASSHFRGVEDGYTFGSGTRLTVV.